The T cell receptor (beta chain) under discussion was sequenced for a study of cytomegalovirus exposure and HLA in healthy donors (dated by TCRdb to the late 2010s). General notes on the study: According to an earlier analysis of 587 of the donors, roughly 180 million T cells yielded 117 million unique TCR beta sequences and 276 Gb of sequence data. In the later analysis, no new phenotypic data were used to find candidate immune exposures; instead, reliance was placed on TCR beta sequences and their occurrence across donors. Typing coverage differed by locus: A, B, C, DRB1 and DQB1 were typed in roughly 620-630 donors, DQA1 in 500 to 550, DPA1 in around 600, and DPB1 in just under 490. The study aimed to test whether signatures of past pathogen exposure could be identified by cataloging public T cell receptors. Using immunosequencing, the study profiled T cell repertoires from about 650 subjects and related those repertoires to cytomegalovirus serostatus. To predict cytomegalovirus infection status, the study combined high-throughput TCR immunosequencing, statistical association of individual TCRs with disease status, and machine learning. Class I and class II HLA loci were covered by the typing at four-digit resolution. In a later genetic analysis, genome-wide SNP genotypes for about 60% of the 666 donors were used, and that subset was treated as a discovery cohort. A later analysis re-analyzed previously published TCR beta repertoires from 650 to 800 donors and added high-resolution HLA genotyping to study TCR occurrence patterns. An earlier analysis of some 500 of the donors applied high-throughput TCR beta sequencing to assess whether each TCR beta V gene segment acted as functional or pseudogenic. Of the approximately 400 genotyped donors, approximately 80% fell in the genetic ancestry cluster associated with self-reported Caucasian donors. A separate validation cohort of about 110 different subjects was used in addition to the 666-subject first cohort. All discovery cohort repertoires had been generated using a single sequencing platform. Among 350 to 400 genotyped donors of the cohort, an average of approximately 240,000 unique TCR beta nucleotide sequences were sequenced per donor, roughly 18% of them non-productive. About 280 gigabases of sequencing data and 75 million to 85 million unique TCR sequences made up an early release that covered nearly 650 HLA-typed donors. Roughly 5 DR-DQ haplotypes were handled as single units for association and clustering because linkage in the cohort was strong. Donor age, sex, ethnicity and CMV serostatus were compiled together with the repertoire data.

Broader findings and caveats from the paper: A total of 150 to 200 TCR beta chains were listed by the study as associated with cytomegalovirus. In a later analysis, the rate of TCR association differed among HLA loci, with DRB1 alleles having the most associated TCRs and HLA-C alleles having the fewest. According to a later genetic analysis, donors in an Asian-associated ancestry cluster had fewer N-insertions in productive TCRs than the approximately 700-donor mean. The classifier was reported to diagnose cytomegalovirus status with high specificity and sensitivity in both the original and validation cohorts. A group of highly shared sequence variants was considered likely to be a technical artifact of the sequencing pipeline. Several of the top co-occurrence clusters appeared to be linked to parvovirus B19, influenza, CMV and Epstein-Barr virus, according to a later analysis. Correlated functional status among segregating V segments might be attributable to linkage disequilibrium, but an unknown experimental factor could not be ruled out. In a later analysis, most CMV-associated TCR beta chains were found to appear HLA-restricted, with HLA associations seemingly driven largely by CMV exposure. An association between a missense DCLRE1C variant and V-gene and J-gene trimming of TCR beta chains was found in a later genetic analysis and replicated in an independent cohort. Because counts were too low, approximately 15 rarely observed V segments, including chromosome 9 orphons, were excluded from the earlier analysis of 587 of the donors. The 87-base-pair reads could not distinguish some IMGT-functional V segments, including TRBV6-2 and TRBV6-3, so those segments were excluded. A further reported finding was that TCR beta sequences accurately predicted the HLA-A and HLA-B alleles for most subjects in the first cohort. At a false discovery rate of 0.05, a later analysis linked roughly 17,000 TCR beta sequences to specific HLA alleles. In an earlier analysis of around 600 of the donors, most TCR beta V segments appeared in productive rearrangements about 90% or about 30% of the time, broadly matching IMGT annotations. In vitro tests confirmed that three of the cytomegalovirus-associated TCR beta chains recognize cytomegalovirus antigens. Because HLA typing was unavailable for some donors at each locus, only the typed subset was used in association tests. Sequencing depth was assumed to be roughly uniform across donors in the presence/absence analyses, though that assumption may not hold. The authors suggested that the approach could potentially be extended to other disease states and immunological phenotypes. When HLA alleles, especially DR and DQ, strongly co-occurred, attributing TCR associations to individual alleles was difficult. For the cohort, immune exposure information was limited to CMV serostatus. Compared with equally common non-associated chains, HLA-associated TCR beta chains in a later analysis were more clonally expanded and had lower generation probabilities. While some public TCRs were present in many individuals, most TCR sequences turned up only very rarely across donors. This cohort had only TCR beta chains sequenced, and the lack of alpha or paired-chain data limited which features could be detected.

Receptor amplification or capture employed the immunoSEQ multiplex PCR assay. The multiplex PCR relied on a mix of 60 forward primers for TCR Vbeta segments and 13 reverse primers for TCR Jbeta segments. The CDR3 region of rearranged TCR beta genes was amplified from genomic DNA with a multiplex PCR assay. Amplified TCR beta libraries were sequenced as 87-base-pair reads on the Illumina HiSeq System. For the original study's pipeline: A later analysis tallied 75 million to 85 million unique TCR beta chains across the 610 or so repertoires, and about 10 million of those chains were shared by two or more donors. To remove PCR and sequencing errors, raw reads were error-corrected and collapsed into unique sequences using a nearest-neighbor algorithm that merged closely related sequences. Alignment of CDR3 sequences to IMGT reference sequences was used to assign V, D and J gene segments. For a sequence to be retained, at least a six-nucleotide match to both a V gene segment and a J gene segment was required. A rearrangement counted as productive if the CDR3 had no stop codons and remained in frame with V and J, and every other rearrangement counted as non-productive. CDR3 was defined by IMGT convention, running from the second conserved V-encoded cysteine to the conserved J-encoded phenylalanine. In an earlier analysis of approximately 500 of the donors, sequences lacking an unambiguous match to a single V gene segment were excluded. An earlier analysis of several hundred of the donors called V segments functional above 56.7% productive rearrangements and segregating when the between-donor standard deviation exceeded 5%. A statistical classification framework was built to diagnose cytomegalovirus status from the catalog of TCR beta chain sequences. In a later analysis, TCR nucleotide sequences were compared against IMGT/GENE-DB human TR gene sequences so that V and J genes could be assigned. Using the TCRdist pipeline, a later analysis assigned CDR3 sequences along with most-parsimonious VDJ recombination scenarios. A later analysis defined each TCR beta chain by its CDR3 amino acid sequence plus V-gene family, and excluded reads lacking a unique V-gene family. In a later analysis, a few hundred highly shared, low-generation-probability nucleotide sequences were removed to address suspected cross-contamination and a sequencing artifact. A later analysis calculated a clonal expansion index for each public chain from normalized within-repertoire ranks of inferred template counts. In a later analysis, generation probabilities were computed using a VDJ recombination model fitted to out-of-frame rearrangements, and the results were checked against IGoR. A later analysis scored TCR-TCR, TCR-HLA and TCR-CMV co-occurrence with hypergeometric tests, applying a repertoire-size bias correction to TCR pairs. In a later analysis, false discovery rates were estimated by permuting HLA or CMV assignments 20 times. In a later analysis, co-occurring TCRs were grouped using DBSCAN, and TCRdist sequence similarity was added for clustering within HLA-allele-positive subsets. Co-occurrence clustering excluded repertoires with fewer than 30,000 or more than 120,000 public chains, plus five with anomalous nucleotide sharing. TCRdb's version of the immuneACCESS table is confined to in-frame rearrangements and falls short of the full clone set. An unresolved V gene accounts for under half of the shortfall where checked; the remainder is of unknown origin. The D gene and trimming were derived from the DNA, and the V and J assignments and clone size from that table. A total of fewer than 150,000 clones appear in this sample, more than 75% of them only once. The top ten hold roughly 5.6% of the sample.

For this clone: What antigen it recognizes has not been identified. Base-call qualities are not available, and no considerably larger clone is one nucleotide away.

For CDR1 and CDR2, the germline V gene lists ENHRY and SYGVKD. The CDR3 numbers 15 residues from cysteine through phenylalanine. The entry retains the CDR3 DNA only, 45 bases that are in frame from base 1. Trimming removed 7 bases from V and 6 bases from J; the gene matches leave 10 bases unexplained. The cohort consisted of 650 to 700 healthy bone marrow donors. At the time of sampling, all cohort members were nominally healthy, though unrecorded immune exposures were likely present. The donor tested CMV seropositive, placing the donor among the roughly 300 seropositive members of the cohort. Every donor gave a peripheral blood sample, and the peripheral blood mononuclear cells from that sample were used for TCR beta sequencing. Genomic DNA extraction from the blood cell samples was performed with the Qiagen DNeasy Blood Extraction Kit.

Sequenced input: PBMCs. This TCR was sampled from a woman in her forties in good health and CMV-seropositive. Recombination linked TRBV10-3 to TRBJ2-2; 8 middle bases align to TRBD1. The CDR3: CAITSQGARSGELFF. The DNA sequence is given as TGTGCCATCACGAGTCAGGGGGCCCGCTCCGGGGAGCTGTTTTTT.